This T cell receptor (beta chain) came from a study of Tregs in tolerant kidney transplant recipients. The repertoire was sequenced with immunoSEQ multiplex PCR; TCRdb's copy has only in-frame clones and lacks some. Of 100,000 to 130,000 clones in the sample, nearly 90% were seen once. Of note for this clone: Its matching antigen is unknown.

Overall study findings and caveats: For some patients, primers changed over time, blocking nucleotide-level comparison. Antigen-driven expansion was suggested because donor-specific Tregs expanded more than all Tregs in tolerant patients.

The clonotype was recovered from a human donor who received a combined kidney and bone marrow transplant. The sample was CD4+ T cells from blood, taken before the transplant.

CDR3 region: CASTPSGDSKMAEAFF. CDR3 coding DNA: TGTGCCAGCACTCCGTCGGGGGACAGTAAAATGGCTGAAGCTTTCTTT. The chain uses TRBV2 and TRBJ1-1; the match to TRBD1 covers 7 bases. The CDR3 runs 16 residues. V shed 7 bases and J 6 bases; nucleotides not matched to a gene: 17. From germline, CDR1 is SNHLY and CDR2 FYNNEI.